This TCR beta chain comes out of a study of blood T cells in healthy people across ages. Whole-study findings and limits: Diversity estimates from one million T cells were considered underestimates.

Germline CDR1 and CDR2: DFQATT and SNEGSKA (reference sequence). This CDR3 has 15 residues. V was pared by 6 bases and J by 3 bases, with 9 bases of the junction left unmatched. This clonotype has more than one count but fewer than ten. Its antigen is unknown. Combining a sample-barcoded 5' primer with a J-beta primer mix, a second PCR ran for 7 to 11 cycles. TCRdb re-called the 5' RACE reads through MiXCR, storing one row per CDR3 protein. In the table there are 1.5 million to 2 million distinct CDR3 sequences, 49% of which are singletons. The specimen sequenced was blood. J is TRBJ2-5 and V is TRBV20-1; 11 bases fit TRBD1. The TCR originated in a woman between 35 and 50 years old in good health. The CDR3: CSAGSGTGGKETQYF. CDR3 DNA sequence: TGCAGTGCGGGAAGCGGGACAGGGGGAAAAGAGACCCAGTACTTC.